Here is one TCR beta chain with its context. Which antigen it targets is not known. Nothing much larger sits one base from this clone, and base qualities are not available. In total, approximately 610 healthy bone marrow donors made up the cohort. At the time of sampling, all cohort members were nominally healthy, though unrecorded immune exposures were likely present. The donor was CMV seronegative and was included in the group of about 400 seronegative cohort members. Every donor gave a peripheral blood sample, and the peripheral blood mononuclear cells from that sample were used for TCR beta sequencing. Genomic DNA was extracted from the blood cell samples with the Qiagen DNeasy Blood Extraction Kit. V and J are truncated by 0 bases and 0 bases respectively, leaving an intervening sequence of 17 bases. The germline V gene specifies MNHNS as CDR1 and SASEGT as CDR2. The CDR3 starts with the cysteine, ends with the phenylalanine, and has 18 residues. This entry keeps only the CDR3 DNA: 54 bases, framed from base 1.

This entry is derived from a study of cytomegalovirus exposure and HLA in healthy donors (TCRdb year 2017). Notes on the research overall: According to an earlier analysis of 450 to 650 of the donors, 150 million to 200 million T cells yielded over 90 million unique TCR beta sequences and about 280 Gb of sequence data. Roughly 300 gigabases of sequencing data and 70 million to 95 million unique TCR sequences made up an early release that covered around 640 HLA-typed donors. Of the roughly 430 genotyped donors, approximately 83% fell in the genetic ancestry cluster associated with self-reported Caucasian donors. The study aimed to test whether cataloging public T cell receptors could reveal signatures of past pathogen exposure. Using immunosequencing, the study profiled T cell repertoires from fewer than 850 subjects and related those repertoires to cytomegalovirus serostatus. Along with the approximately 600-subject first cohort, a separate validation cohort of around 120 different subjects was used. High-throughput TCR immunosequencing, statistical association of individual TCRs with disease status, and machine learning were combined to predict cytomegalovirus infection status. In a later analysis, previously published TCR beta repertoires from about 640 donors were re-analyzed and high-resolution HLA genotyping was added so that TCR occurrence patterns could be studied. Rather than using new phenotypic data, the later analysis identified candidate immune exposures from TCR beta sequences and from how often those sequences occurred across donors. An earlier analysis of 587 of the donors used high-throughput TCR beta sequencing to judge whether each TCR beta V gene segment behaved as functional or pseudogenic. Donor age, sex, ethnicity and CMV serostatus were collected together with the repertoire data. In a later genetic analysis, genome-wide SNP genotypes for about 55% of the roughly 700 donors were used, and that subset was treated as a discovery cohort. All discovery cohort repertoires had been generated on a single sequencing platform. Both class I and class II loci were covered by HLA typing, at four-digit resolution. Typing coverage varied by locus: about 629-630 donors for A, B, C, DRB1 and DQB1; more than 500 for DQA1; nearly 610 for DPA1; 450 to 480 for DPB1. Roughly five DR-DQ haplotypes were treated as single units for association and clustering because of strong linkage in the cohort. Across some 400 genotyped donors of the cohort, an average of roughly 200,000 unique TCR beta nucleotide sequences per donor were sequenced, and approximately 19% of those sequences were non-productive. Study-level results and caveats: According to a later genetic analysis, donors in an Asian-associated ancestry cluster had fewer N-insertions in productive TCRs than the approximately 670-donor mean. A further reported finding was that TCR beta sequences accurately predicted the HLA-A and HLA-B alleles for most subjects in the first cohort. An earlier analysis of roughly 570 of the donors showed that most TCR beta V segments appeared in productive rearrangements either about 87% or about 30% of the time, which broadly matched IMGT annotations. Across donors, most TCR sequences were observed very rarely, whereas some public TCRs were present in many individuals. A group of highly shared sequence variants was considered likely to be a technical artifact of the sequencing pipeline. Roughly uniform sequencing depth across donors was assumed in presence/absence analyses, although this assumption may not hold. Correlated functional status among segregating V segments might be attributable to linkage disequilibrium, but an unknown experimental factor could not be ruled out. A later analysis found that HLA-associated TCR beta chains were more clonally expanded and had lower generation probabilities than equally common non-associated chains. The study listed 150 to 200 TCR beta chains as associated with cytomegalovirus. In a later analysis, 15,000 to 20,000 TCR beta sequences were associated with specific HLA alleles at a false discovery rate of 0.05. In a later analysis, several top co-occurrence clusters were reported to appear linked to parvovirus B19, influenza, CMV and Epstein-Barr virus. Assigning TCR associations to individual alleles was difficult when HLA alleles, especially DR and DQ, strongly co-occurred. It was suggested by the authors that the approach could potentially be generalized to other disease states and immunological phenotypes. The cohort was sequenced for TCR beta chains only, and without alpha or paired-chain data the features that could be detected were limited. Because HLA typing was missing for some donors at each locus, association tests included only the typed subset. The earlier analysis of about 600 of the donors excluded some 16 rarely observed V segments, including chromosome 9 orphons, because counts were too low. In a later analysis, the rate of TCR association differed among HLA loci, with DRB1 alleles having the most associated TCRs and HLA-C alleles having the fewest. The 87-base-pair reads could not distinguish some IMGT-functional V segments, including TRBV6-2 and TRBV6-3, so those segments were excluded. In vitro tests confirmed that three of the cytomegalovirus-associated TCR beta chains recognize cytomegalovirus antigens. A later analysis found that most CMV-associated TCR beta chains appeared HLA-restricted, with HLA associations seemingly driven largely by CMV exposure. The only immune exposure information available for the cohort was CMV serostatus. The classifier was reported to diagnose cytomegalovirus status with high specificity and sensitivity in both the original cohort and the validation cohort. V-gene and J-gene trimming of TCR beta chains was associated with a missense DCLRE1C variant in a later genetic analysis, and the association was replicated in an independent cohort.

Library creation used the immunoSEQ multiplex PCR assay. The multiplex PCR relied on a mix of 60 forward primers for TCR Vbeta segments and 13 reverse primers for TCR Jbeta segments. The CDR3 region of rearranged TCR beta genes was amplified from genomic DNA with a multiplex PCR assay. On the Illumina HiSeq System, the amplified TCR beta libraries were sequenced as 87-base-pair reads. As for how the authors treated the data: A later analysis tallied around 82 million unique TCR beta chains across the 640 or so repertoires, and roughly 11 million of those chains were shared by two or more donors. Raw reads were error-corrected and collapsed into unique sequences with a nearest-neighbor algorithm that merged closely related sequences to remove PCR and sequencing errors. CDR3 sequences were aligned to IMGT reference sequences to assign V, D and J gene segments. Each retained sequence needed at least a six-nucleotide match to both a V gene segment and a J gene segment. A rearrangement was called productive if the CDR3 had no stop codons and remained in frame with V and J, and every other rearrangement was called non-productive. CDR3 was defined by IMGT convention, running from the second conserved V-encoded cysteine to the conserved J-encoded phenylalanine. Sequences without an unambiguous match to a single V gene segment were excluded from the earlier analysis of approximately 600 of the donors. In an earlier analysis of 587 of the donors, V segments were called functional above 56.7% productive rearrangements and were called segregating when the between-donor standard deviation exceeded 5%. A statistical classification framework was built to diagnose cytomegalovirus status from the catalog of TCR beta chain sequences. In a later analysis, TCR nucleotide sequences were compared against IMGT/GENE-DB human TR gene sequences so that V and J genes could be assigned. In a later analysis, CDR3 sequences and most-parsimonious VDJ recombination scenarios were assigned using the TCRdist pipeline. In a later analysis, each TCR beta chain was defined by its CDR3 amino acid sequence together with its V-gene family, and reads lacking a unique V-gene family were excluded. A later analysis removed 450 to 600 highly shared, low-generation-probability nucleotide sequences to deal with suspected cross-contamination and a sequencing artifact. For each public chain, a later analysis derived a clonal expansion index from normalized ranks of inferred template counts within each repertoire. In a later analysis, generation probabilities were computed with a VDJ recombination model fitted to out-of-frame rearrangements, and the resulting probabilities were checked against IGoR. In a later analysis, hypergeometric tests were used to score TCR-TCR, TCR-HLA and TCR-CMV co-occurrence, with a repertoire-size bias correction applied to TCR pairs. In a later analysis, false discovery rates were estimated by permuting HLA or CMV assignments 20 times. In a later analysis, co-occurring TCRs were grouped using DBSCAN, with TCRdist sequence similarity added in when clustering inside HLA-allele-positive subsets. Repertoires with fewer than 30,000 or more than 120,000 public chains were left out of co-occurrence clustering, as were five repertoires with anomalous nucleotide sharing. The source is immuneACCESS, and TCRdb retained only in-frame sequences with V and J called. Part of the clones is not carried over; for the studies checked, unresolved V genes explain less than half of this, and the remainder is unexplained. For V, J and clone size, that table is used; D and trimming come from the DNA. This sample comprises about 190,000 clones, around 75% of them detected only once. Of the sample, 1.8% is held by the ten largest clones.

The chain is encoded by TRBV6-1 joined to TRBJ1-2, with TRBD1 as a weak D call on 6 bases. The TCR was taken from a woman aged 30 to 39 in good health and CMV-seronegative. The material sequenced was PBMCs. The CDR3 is CASSEALGHFSANYGYTF. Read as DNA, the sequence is TGTGCCAGCAGTGAAGCGTTGGGACACTTTTCAGCTAACTATGGCTACACCTTC.